This is a list of T cell receptor beta chains from one sample in a study of shared clonotypes between healthy human individuals. Assay: immunoSEQ multiplex PCR; the TCRdb copy retains only in-frame clones and omits some. The sample holds 490,000 or so clones, over 60% seen once. Sample: PBMCs. These receptor sequences come from a woman aged 40 to 50 in good health. Some clones in this sample may be carry-over from other donors' samples. CDR3s include the opening cysteine and the closing phenylalanine or tryptophan. D genes are given only for firm matches. Clone size is not always given. Where it is, it says once, few, many or a class for expanded clones.

TRBJ1-5	-	-	TRBV18	TGTGCCAGCTCACCAGCTGGGGCGAGTCAGCCCCAGCATTTT	CASSPAGASQPQHF
TRBJ2-2	-	-	TRBV7-9	TGTGCCAGCAGCTTACTCGGGGAGCTGTTTTTT	CASSLLGELFF
TRBJ1-3	once	-	TRBV18	TGTGCCAGCTCACCGGCCGGACCTTCCTCTGGAAACACCATATATTTT	CASSPAGPSSGNTIYF
TRBJ2-5	-	-	TRBV5-6	TGTGCCAGCAGCTTGGCCAAAGGGAGTCGGGAGACCCAGTACTTC	CASSLAKGSRETQYF
TRBJ2-5	-	-	TRBV2	TGTGCCAGCACGGCGATAGCGCAAGAGACCCAGTACTTC	CASTAIAQETQYF
TRBJ2-4	once	-	TRBV7-2	TGTGCCAGCAGCTTGGGGTTCGGGGTCATTCAGTACTTC	CASSLGFGVIQYF
TRBJ2-3	many	TRBD2	TRBV6-6	TGTGCCAGCAGTTACGGGGCGGGAGGGCCCACAGATACGCAGTATTTT	CASSYGAGGPTDTQYF
TRBJ1-6	-	-	TRBV28	TGTGCCAGCAGTTCCCCCGAAGTTAGAGGTTCACCCCTCCACTTT	CASSSPEVRGSPLHF
TRBJ2-7	-	-	TRBV4-1	TGCGCCAGCAGCCCGTTTGGAGGTCTTCTCGAGCAGTACTTC	CASSPFGGLLEQYF
TRBJ2-1	-	-	TRBV28	TGTGCCAGCAGTTTATTAGGGGGGCCGACCTTCTCCTACAATGAGCAGTTCTTC	CASSLLGGPTFSYNEQFF
TRBJ1-2	-	TRBD1	TRBV13	TGTGCCAGCAGCCGAGGACAGGGGAGATATGGCTACACCTTC	CASSRGQGRYGYTF
TRBJ2-7	-	-	TRBV28	TGTGCCAGCAGCCTACAACAGAACTACGAGCAGTACTTC	CASSLQQNYEQYF
TRBJ2-1	-	TRBD2	TRBV7-3	TGTGCCAGCAGCCCATATAGCGGGGTCTCCTACAATGAGCAGTTCTTC	CASSPYSGVSYNEQFF
TRBJ1-5	-	-	TRBV15	TGTGCCACCAGCAGGGGAGGGGGGTCCAATCAGCCCCAGCATTTT	CATSRGGGSNQPQHF
TRBJ1-1	-	-	TRBV5-1	TGCGCCAGCAACATCGGGGACACAGAGAACACTGAAGCTTTCTTT	CASNIGDTENTEAFF
TRBJ2-1	few	TRBD2	TRBV6-6	TGTGCCAGCAGTCACCCCTCTGGCGGGAGTCTCTTC	CASSHPSGGSLF
TRBJ2-2	once	TRBD2	TRBV11-3	TGTGCCAGCCAACTAGCGGGAGGCACCGGGGAGCTGTTTTTT	CASQLAGGTGELFF
TRBJ2-1	-	TRBD2	TRBV5-1	TGCGCCAGCAGCTTGGATAGCGGGAGAAAAGATGAGCAGTTCTTC	CASSLDSGRKDEQFF
TRBJ2-7	-	-	TRBV21-1	TGTGCCAGCAGCGCCCCTAGCGGGAGAAACTACGAGCAGTACTTC	CASSAPSGRNYEQYF
TRBJ2-5	-	-	TRBV4-1	TGCGCCAGCAGATTGGGACCAGGGGAGACCCAGTACTTC	CASRLGPGETQYF
TRBJ2-6	few	-	TRBV28	TGTGCCAGCAGCTCCCAAACGGGGGCCAACGTCCTGACTTTC	CASSSQTGANVLTF
TRBJ2-6	many	TRBD2	TRBV18	TGTGCCAGCTCAGAGACTAGCGGGAGATCTGGGGCCAACGTCCTGACTTTC	CASSETSGRSGANVLTF
TRBJ2-5	-	-	TRBV2	TGTGCCAGCAGTCCGGGGCCGAGTACGTACCAAGAGACCCAGTACTTC	CASSPGPSTYQETQYF
TRBJ1-2	-	-	TRBV4-3	TGCGCCAGCAGCCAAACGCTCAGCTCTCGGGATGGCTACACCTTC	CASSQTLSSRDGYTF
TRBJ2-3	-	TRBD2	TRBV2	TGTGCCAGCAGAGTAGCGGGAGCGGGCACAGATACGCAGTATTTT	CASRVAGAGTDTQYF
TRBJ2-1	-	-	TRBV7-9	TGTGCCAGCAGCTTATCAGTTAGCTACGGTGAGCAGTTCTTC	CASSLSVSYGEQFF
TRBJ2-1	few	TRBD2	TRBV9	TGTGCCAGCAGCGTACTAGCGGGAGATCTGAATGAGCAGTTCTTC	CASSVLAGDLNEQFF
TRBJ1-5	-	-	TRBV11-2	TGTGCCAGCAGCTTAGACGGGGGCGGGAATCAGCCCCAGCATTTT	CASSLDGGGNQPQHF
TRBJ2-3	-	-	TRBV19	TGTGCCAGTAGAGGAGACACGTTGGATACGCAGTATTTT	CASRGDTLDTQYF